This record concerns one TCR beta chain sequence. Antigen unknown. Treatment described: around 19 received Ad26.COV2.S at low or high dose, single or two shots; roughly five received placebo; per-sample allocation not given. Vaccine and placebo recipients were sampled on day 63 after the first injection. TCRdb's copy holds only in-frame clones and misses some; the assay was immunoSEQ multiplex PCR. The data contain roughly 300,000 clones, 88% of them singletons. This entry is derived from a study of Ad26.COV2.S vaccination and SARS-CoV-2 variants. General observations from the study: The TCR breadth and depth analyses may have produced an underestimate of total T cell responses.

Germline V gene lookup returns CDR1 SGHAT and CDR2 FQNNGV. This CDR3 region has 15 residues. Trimming removed 1 base from V and 1 base from J, with 7 bases in between. This TCR came from a person aged 18-60 years who received the Ad26.COV2.S COVID-19 vaccine or a placebo. This chain joins TRBV11-2 and TRBJ2-2; D might be TRBD2 (5 bases). Material: peripheral blood, obtained in a trial of Ad26.COV2.S vaccine versus placebo. This CDR3 reads CASSLVRGNTGELFF. The CDR3 DNA reads as TGTGCCAGCAGCTTAGTTCGGGGGAACACCGGGGAGCTGTTTTTT.